This T cell receptor (beta chain) emerged from a study of blood T cell repertoires in COVID-19. Whole-study context: The study drew acute and convalescent COVID-19 samples from the United States, Italy and Spain. PBMCs, B-cell-depleted T cells, or T cells provided the cDNA or gDNA that made up the material.

Per the original data handling: Reference gene primer amplification yielded estimated nucleated cell counts. Assay: immunoSEQ multiplex PCR; the TCRdb copy retains only in-frame clones and omits some. V, J and clone size are those of that table, while D and trimming were read from the DNA. The sample includes a few hundred thousand clones, around 91% of them seen just once. The CDR3 extends over 17 amino acids. Germline CDR1 reads LNHNV; CDR2 reads YYDKDF (reference sequence). With V trimmed by 2 bases and J by 0 bases, 5 bases remained unmatched. This TCR was sampled from a woman aged 60-75 years with acute or convalescent COVID-19. The sample consisted of peripheral blood. V and J are TRBV15 and TRBJ2-7; 12 nucleotides match TRBD2. The CDR3 DNA reads TGTGCCACCAGCAGAATACTAGCGGGGGGCCCCTCCTACGAGCAGTACTTC. Protein product: CATSRILAGGPSYEQYF.